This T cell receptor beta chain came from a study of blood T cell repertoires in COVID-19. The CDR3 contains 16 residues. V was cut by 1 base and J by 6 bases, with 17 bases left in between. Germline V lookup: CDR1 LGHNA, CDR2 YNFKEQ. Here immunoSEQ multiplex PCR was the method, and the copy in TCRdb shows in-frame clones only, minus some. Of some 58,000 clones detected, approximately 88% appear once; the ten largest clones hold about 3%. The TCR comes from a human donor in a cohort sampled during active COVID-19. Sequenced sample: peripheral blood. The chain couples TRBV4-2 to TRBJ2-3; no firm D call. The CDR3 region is CASSQAADSSGDTQYF. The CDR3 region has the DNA TGTGCCAGCAGCCAAGCCGCCGATTCGTCCGGGGATACGCAGTATTTT.